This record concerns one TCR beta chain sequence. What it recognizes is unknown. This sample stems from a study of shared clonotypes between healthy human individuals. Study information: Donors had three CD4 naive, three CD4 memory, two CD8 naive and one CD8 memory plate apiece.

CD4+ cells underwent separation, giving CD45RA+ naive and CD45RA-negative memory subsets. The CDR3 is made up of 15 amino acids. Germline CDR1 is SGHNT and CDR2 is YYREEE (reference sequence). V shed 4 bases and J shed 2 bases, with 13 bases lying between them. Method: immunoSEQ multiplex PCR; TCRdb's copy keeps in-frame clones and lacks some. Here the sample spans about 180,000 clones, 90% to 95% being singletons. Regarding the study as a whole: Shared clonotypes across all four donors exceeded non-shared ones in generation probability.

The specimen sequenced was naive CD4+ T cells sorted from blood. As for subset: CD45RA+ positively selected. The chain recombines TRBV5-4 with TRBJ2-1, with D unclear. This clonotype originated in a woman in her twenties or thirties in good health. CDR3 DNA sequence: TGTGCCAGCAGCAGAACCGGCCTTACCTACAATGAGCAGTTCTTC. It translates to CASSRTGLTYNEQFF.